The 17 T cell receptor beta chains listed next were all sequenced from one sample in a study of beta chain features in type 1 diabetes. The investigators reverse transcribed all of the isolated RNA, so they sequenced expressed TCRB transcripts. Data came from immunoSEQ multiplex PCR; TCRdb stores just in-frame clones and leaves some out. The profile shows 330,000 or so clones, 15% to 20% of them singletons. Sequenced sample: naive CD4+ T cells from blood. The receptor set was obtained from a woman aged 18-35 years in good health.

The table lists this clone with a few counts. J is TRBJ1-3 and V is TRBV9, with a possible D match to TRBD1 (5 bases). Trimming took 3 bases from V and 0 from J, leaving 7 bases between them. The germline V gene encodes CDR1 SGDLS and CDR2 YYNGEE. The CDR3 runs to 14 residues. CDR3 bases: TGTGCCAGCAGCGACAGGAGCTCTGGAAACACCATATATTTT. Translating it yields CASSDRSSGNTIYF.

This clone came up a few times. The V call is TRBV29-1, the J call TRBJ2-5; D unclear. CDR3 length: 11 residues. The V gene's germline CDR1 is SQVTM and CDR2 ANQGSEA. Trimming cost V 7 bases and J 3 bases, with 9 bases left between them. CDR3: CSELTKETQYF. CDR3 sequence (DNA): TGCAGCGAGCTCACGAAAGAGACCCAGTACTTC.

The chain carries TRBV7-9 and TRBJ1-2, with D possibly matching TRBD1 (6 bases). Trimming left V 7 bases short and J 0 bases short, with 15 bases between. The V gene's germline CDR1 is SEHNR and CDR2 FQNEAQ (reference sequence). The CDR3 sequence is 15 residues long. The chain's CDR3 is CASTQADRPNYGYTF. The CDR3 coding sequence is TGTGCCAGCACCCAGGCGGACAGACCTAACTATGGCTACACCTTC.

The gene calls are TRBV29-1 and TRBJ2-1; 11 positions match TRBD2. V shed 8 bases and J 7 bases; nucleotides not matched to a gene: 10. Germline assignment: CDR1 SQVTM and CDR2 ANQGSEA. This CDR3 spans 14 amino acids. The CDR3 DNA sequence: TGCAGCTCTAGGAGGACTAGCGGGCTGAATGAGCAGTTCTTC. Its translation is CSSRRTSGLNEQFF.

This clone was seen more than once but under ten times. The rearrangement uses TRBV2 and TRBJ1-5; 9 bases line up with TRBD1. The J segment lost 6 bases and the V segment lost 6 bases, leaving 9 bases of the junction unmatched. Germline V lookup: CDR1 SNHLY, CDR2 FYNNEI. The length of the CDR3 is 15 residues. The CDR3 DNA sequence: TGTGCCAGCAGCGTTACAGGGGGCGGCGGTCAGCCCCAGCATTTT. This sequence encodes CASSVTGGGGQPQHF. The entire variable domain, with the rest obtained from reference TRBV2 and TRBJ1-5, is as follows: EPEVTQTPSHQVTQMGQEVILRCVPISNHLYFYWYRQILGQKVEFLVSFYNNEISEKSEIFDDQFSVERPDGSNFTLKIRSTKLEDSAMYFCASSVTGGGGQPQHFGDGTRLSIL.

V is TRBV30 and J is TRBJ1-5, with a weak D call TRBD1 (5 bases). Per the germline V gene, CDR1 is GTSNPN and CDR2 is SVGIG (reference sequence). Between the trimmed V and J ends, which lost 1 base and 9 bases, there was a span of 13 bases. This CDR3 is 13 amino acids long. The CDR3 DNA is TGTGCCTGGAGTGAACAAGGGGAAGGGCCCCAGCATTTT. As protein: CAWSEQGEGPQHF.

Only a few counts were recorded for this clone. The chain combines TRBV28 with TRBJ2-5, with 12 nucleotides matching TRBD1. Trimming removed 4 bases from V and 4 bases from J; junction bases left unmatched: 7. This CDR3 is 16 amino acids long. Germline V CDR1 and CDR2: MDHEN, SYDVKM. CDR3 region: CASSSPGQGARETQYF. CDR3 bases: TGTGCCAGCAGTTCTCCGGGACAGGGGGCTAGAGAGACCCAGTACTTC.

This clone appeared a few times. At one end, the junction sequence differs from germline, possibly due to a read error. The chain uses TRBV23-1 and TRBJ1-5; D might be TRBD1 (5 bases). TRBV23-1 belongs to the ORF category, with a function that is uncertain. This CDR3 contains 17 residues. The DNA of the CDR3 is TGCGCCAGGTATCTATCGGGGGGTAGGGGAAGCAGTCAGCCCCAGCATTTT. This encodes CARYLSGGRGSSQPQHF.

The gene calls are TRBV5-4 and TRBJ2-5, with D perhaps matching TRBD1 (6 bases). The CDR3 length is 17 residues. V lost 4 bases to trimming and J lost 0 bases, with 19 bases between them. Germline CDR1 is SGHNT and CDR2 is YYREEE (reference sequence). The DNA of the CDR3 is TGTGCCAGCAGCCTAGCATTCAGGGGTATCAACCAAGAGACCCAGTACTTC. Translating gives CASSLAFRGINQETQYF.

Only a few counts were recorded for this clone. This sequence joins TRBV19 and TRBJ2-1; TRBD1 agrees at 10 bases. Germline assignment: CDR1 LNHDA and CDR2 SQIVND (reference sequence). The CDR3 length is 15 residues. J gave up 8 bases and V 6 bases, and 10 bases lay outside the gene matches. The CDR3 here is CASSRTGTGVYEQFF. DNA of the CDR3: TGTGCCAGTAGCAGAACCGGGACAGGGGTGTATGAGCAGTTCTTC.

Here the CDR3 DNA reads TGTGCCAGCAGTTACGGTGGGGGACAATTGCATTTT. Encoded protein: CASSYGGGQLHF. The J gene is TRBJ1-5, the V gene TRBV6-5, with TRBD1 as a possible D gene (6 bases). The CDR3 has 12 residues. CDR1 and CDR2 from the germline V gene are MNHEY and SVGAGI. V was shortened by 2 bases and J by 15 bases, with 14 bases between the two germline ends.

This clone showed up just a few times. The chain employs TRBV4-3 and TRBJ1-1; perhaps TRBD1 as D (6 bases). CDR3 size: 14 residues. Trimming removed 1 base from V and 0 bases from J, with 6 bases in between. Germline CDR1 is LGHNA and CDR2 is YSLEER. In DNA, the CDR3 is TGCGCCAGCAGCCAAGGGACAGTGAACACTGAAGCTTTCTTT. Protein sequence: CASSQGTVNTEAFF.

There are a few counts of this clone. Other nucleotide sequences from this sample produce the same CDR3. The rearrangement uses TRBV5-1 and TRBJ2-7; 8 nucleotides align to TRBD2. The V gene's germline CDR1 is SGHRS and CDR2 YFSETQ. With 1 base clipped from V and 0 bases from J, the junction kept 3 bases outside the gene matches. This CDR3 has 15 amino acids. CDR3 region: CASSLSSGSSYEQYF. The CDR3 DNA reads TGCGCCAGCAGCTTGAGCAGCGGGAGCTCCTACGAGCAGTACTTC. Filled out from reference TRBV5-1 and TRBJ2-7, the complete variable domain reads KAGVTQTPRYLIKTRGQQVTLSCSPISGHRSVSWYQQTPGQGLQFLFEYFSETQRNKGNFPGRFSGRQFSNSRSEMNVSTLELGDSALYLCASSLSSGSSYEQYFGPGTRLTVT.

The CDR3 region has the DNA TGCGCCAGCAGCCAACGGGGTCTAGCGGGACCCGGGGAGCTGTTTTTT. Translated, it gives CASSQRGLAGPGELFF. The chain has TRBV4-1 and TRBJ2-2; 9 nucleotides line up with TRBD2. CDR1 is MGHRA and CDR2 is YSYEKL in the germline V gene. The CDR3 is made up of 16 amino acids. J lost 6 bases, V lost 2 bases, and 7 bases had no gene match.

There are a few counts of this clone. This chain's CDR3 is CAISADGTGAGYGYTF. The DNA of the CDR3 is TGTGCCATCAGTGCCGACGGGACAGGGGCAGGCTATGGCTACACCTTC. V is TRBV10-3 and J is TRBJ1-2; 10 nucleotides match TRBD1. After removal of 4 bases from V and 4 bases from J, the junction contained 9 bases not matched to a gene. CDR1 and CDR2 from the germline V gene are ENHRY and SYGVKD. The CDR3 covers 16 residues.

This clone appeared a few times. The chain is built from TRBV5-1 and TRBJ2-5; D not certain. This CDR3 has 13 amino acids. Germline lookup yields CDR1 SGHRS and CDR2 YFSETQ. Trimming left V 2 bases short and J 2 bases short, with 7 bases between. The CDR3 reads CASSLLGQETQYF. The CDR3 DNA reads as TGCGCCAGCAGCTTACTCGGGCAAGAGACCCAGTACTTC.

The table lists this clone with a few counts. V usage is TRBV19 and J usage is TRBJ2-2; TRBD1 matches at 7 bases. The ends lost 6 bases at V and 6 bases at J; junction bases unmatched: 1. The CDR3 sequence is 12 residues long. Looked up from germline, CDR1 is LNHDA and CDR2 is SQIVND (reference sequence). CDR3 DNA: TGTGCCAGTAGCGGACAGGCCGGGGAGCTGTTTTTT. It is translated as CASSGQAGELFF.